This entry lists 10 T cell receptor beta chains sequenced from one sample in a study of lymphopenia after photon versus proton radiotherapy. Assay used: immunoSEQ multiplex PCR; TCRdb lists only in-frame clones, some missing. The sample holds 25,000 to 30,000 clones; roughly 89% are singletons and the top ten take around 20%. The source material was peripheral blood, sampled from a patient treated with photon-based radiotherapy. The receptor source for this set is a man aged 45-60 years with gastric cancer.

This chain connects TRBV7-9 to TRBJ1-1; no reliable D call. CDR3 length equals 13 residues. V was cut by 0 bases and J by 7 bases, with 9 bases left in between. CDR1 SEHNR and CDR2 FQNEAQ come from the germline V gene (reference sequence). The CDR3: CASSLALGFEAFF. CDR3 DNA sequence: TGTGCCAGCAGCTTAGCGCTGGGGTTTGAAGCTTTCTTT.

DNA of the CDR3: TGTGCCAGCAGCCCCCTAGCGGGGGGGCCTTTCTATTTCTACAATGAGCAGTTCTTC. This encodes CASSPLAGGPFYFYNEQFF. This chain links TRBV14 with TRBJ2-1, with TRBD2 matching 12 bases. The CDR3 loop spans 19 amino acids. Germline CDR1 is SGHDN and CDR2 is FVKESK. The J segment lost 3 bases and the V segment lost 4 bases, leaving 13 bases of the junction unmatched.

The chain links TRBV28 to TRBJ1-4, with 10 bases matching TRBD1. V lost 6 bases to trimming and J lost 5 bases; unmatched junction nucleotides: 3. The CDR3 runs to 14 residues. Germline V gene data show CDR1 as MDHEN and CDR2 as SYDVKM. The CDR3 loop is CASRTGGENEKLFF. The DNA for the CDR3 is TGTGCCAGCAGGACAGGGGGCGAAAATGAAAAACTGTTTTTT.

The CDR3 loop reads CASSQDIGTVYGYTF. Here the CDR3 DNA reads TGTGCCAGCAGCCAAGATATCGGGACGGTCTATGGCTACACCTTC. The chain joins TRBV14 to TRBJ1-2, with a possible D match to TRBD1 (5 bases). The CDR3 has 15 residues. Trimming shortened V by 0 bases and J by 4 bases, and 12 bases separated the two germline ends. The V gene's germline CDR1 is SGHDN and CDR2 FVKESK.

The V gene is TRBV15, the J gene TRBJ1-6; D remains ambiguous. CDR3 length: 17 residues. From germline, CDR1 is LNHNV and CDR2 YYDKDF (reference sequence). Between the trimmed V and J ends, which lost 3 bases and 5 bases, there was a span of 17 bases. CDR3: CATSRRTLGLDNSPLHF. CDR3 in DNA: TGTGCCACCAGCAGGAGGACCCTTGGGCTGGATAATTCACCCCTCCACTTT. The full variable domain, its missing parts supplied by reference TRBV15 and TRBJ1-6, is DAMVIQNPRYQVTQFGKPVTLSCSQTLNHNVMYWYQQKSSQAPKLLFHYYDKDFNNEADTPDNFQSRRPNTSFCFLDIRSPGLGDTAMYLCATSRRTLGLDNSPLHFGNGTRLTVT.

V usage is TRBV5-1 and J usage is TRBJ2-1; a possible D gene is TRBD1 (6 bases). Germline CDR1 is SGHRS and CDR2 is YFSETQ. The V end lost 4 bases, the J end lost 6 bases, and 17 bases lay between the germline ends. The CDR3 is made up of 15 amino acids. CDR3 bases: TGCGCCAGCAGCGATCCCCAAACAGGGTCCAATGAGCAGTTCTTC. It is translated as CASSDPQTGSNEQFF.

The chain links TRBV14 to TRBJ1-1, with D tentatively TRBD1 (6 bases). The ends were cut back, 5 bases at V and 7 bases at J, with 11 bases in the middle. The V gene's germline CDR1 is SGHDN and CDR2 FVKESK. The CDR3 contains 12 residues. CDR3 DNA sequence: TGTGCCAGCAGCTACAGGGAACATGAAGCTTTCTTT. Protein sequence: CASSYREHEAFF.

The chain couples TRBV5-6 to TRBJ1-1; possibly TRBD1 for D (5 bases). This CDR3 spans 15 amino acids. The V end was cut by 1 base, the J end by 5 bases, with 15 bases between. Germline lookup yields CDR1 SGHDT and CDR2 YYEEEE. CDR3 amino acids: CASSLNSVGRTEAFF. DNA of the CDR3: TGTGCCAGCAGCTTGAATTCGGTGGGACGGACTGAAGCTTTCTTT. Complete variable domain (other parts from reference TRBV5-6 and TRBJ1-1): DAGVTQSPTHLIKTRGQQVTLRCSPKSGHDTVSWYQQALGQGPQFIFQYYEEEERQRGNFPDRFSGHQFPNYSSELNVNALLLGDSALYLCASSLNSVGRTEAFFGQGTRLTVV.

The CDR3 DNA sequence: TGTGCCAGCAGCTCACCTGACGGAAACTATGGCTACACCTTC. Translated: CASSSPDGNYGYTF. The chain is built from TRBV5-5 and TRBJ1-2, with no clear D. The CDR3 contains 14 residues. V was pared by 3 bases and J by 2 bases, with 11 bases between. Germline CDR1 is SGHKS and CDR2 is YYEKEE (reference sequence).

The V and J genes are TRBV6-1 and TRBJ1-4; D remains unclear. V lost 11 bases, J lost 17 bases, and 15 bases lay in between. The CDR3 covers 9 residues. Germline V lookup: CDR1 MNHNS, CDR2 SASEGT. The CDR3 loop is CAASEMGFF. In DNA, the CDR3 is TGTGCCGCCTCGGAAATGGGATTTTTT.